This T cell receptor beta chain was profiled in a study of blood T cells in healthy people across ages. Broader study findings: Unsorted PBMCs blocked a conclusive comparison of naive and antigen-experienced cells.

Isolated per sample were at least 7 million PBMCs. With regard to this clonotype: Its antigen remains unknown. The junction does not match germline at one end; this may be a read error.

Next came a second PCR, run for about 7 to 12 cycles, which used a sample-barcoded 5' primer along with a J-beta primer mix. Via MiXCR, TCRdb re-called the 5' RACE reads, giving one row per CDR3 protein. The data hold approximately 690,000 distinct CDR3 sequences, with over 40% observed a single time. CDR3 length: 13 amino acids. Germline CDR1 LNHDA, CDR2 SQIVND (reference sequence). Sequencing was done on a sample of blood. This chain joins TRBV19 and TRBJ2-7; no definite D call. The TCR originated in a man older than 75 in good health. Here the CDR3 reads CASRIGETYEQYF. Here the CDR3 DNA reads TGTGCCAGTAGGATAGGAGAAACCTACGAGCAGTACTTC.